This entry features one T cell receptor beta chain sequence. Participants had their cohort set by participant-reported clinical history. The sample is drawn from a study of blood T cell repertoires in COVID-19. Sequencing was performed with immunoSEQ multiplex PCR; in TCRdb, only in-frame clones are kept and a portion is missing. This repertoire shows around 130,000 clones, almost 85% found once; its top ten account for around 3.7%. This TCR came from a woman in her fifties or sixties with acute COVID-19. Sample: PBMCs or T cells enriched from blood (not recorded which).

The CDR3 DNA follows: TGTGCCAGCAGCTACGATCGGACAGGGGTAAACTATGGCTACACCTTC. Amino acid sequence: CASSYDRTGVNYGYTF. V is TRBV28 and J is TRBJ1-2; 9 positions match TRBD1. The CDR3 is made up of 16 amino acids. The V segment lost 6 bases and the J segment 2 bases; nucleotides outside the gene matches: 10. Germline lookup yields CDR1 MDHEN and CDR2 SYDVKM.